The rows below give T cell receptor beta chains drawn from one sample of a study of control samples from healthy donors and cancer patients. Assay used: immunoSEQ multiplex PCR; TCRdb lists only in-frame clones, some missing. The sample lists some 100,000 clones, 79% occurring once. The sequenced sample was blood. The receptors stem from a woman aged 25 to 39 in good health. Each CDR3 is given with its conserved first and last residue. A D gene is named only where the DNA matches it firmly. Clone size is stated in some rows and not others, as once, few, many or a class when expanded.

cdr3_nt | cdr3_aa | v_call | d_call | clone_size | j_call | cdr3_length
TGTGCTAGTGGTTTGGTCGTAGGACAAAAAGTTTCACCCCTCCACTTT | CASGLVVGQKVSPLHF | TRBV12-5 | - | - | TRBJ1-6 | 16
TGTGCCAGCAGAACCCCGGTGAACACTGAAGCTTTCTTT | CASRTPVNTEAFF | TRBV12-3/TRBV12-4 | - | - | TRBJ1-1 | 13
TGTGCCAGCAGCTTAAGTCGGCGGTCGGGGGCGCGGAACATTCAGTACTTC | CASSLSRRSGARNIQYF | TRBV7-8 | - | once | TRBJ2-4 | 17
TGTGCCAGCAGTTACCAGACCCACGTTGAAGCTTTCTTT | CASSYQTHVEAFF | TRBV6-6 | - | - | TRBJ1-1 | 13
TGTGCTAGTGGTTTTGGGACAGGGGGTTCACCCCTCCACTTT | CASGFGTGGSPLHF | TRBV12-5 | TRBD1 | few | TRBJ1-6 | 14
TGTGCCAGCAGTTACACTGGGGCCGGAGGGGCCAACGTCCTGACTTTC | CASSYTGAGGANVLTF | TRBV6-5 | - | - | TRBJ2-6 | 16
TGTGCCAGCACCGGGGTGGGGGGTAGCAATCAGCCCCAGCATTTT | CASTGVGGSNQPQHF | TRBV7-2 | - | - | TRBJ1-5 | 15
TGTGCCTGGACGCTTCAGGGGGGCACTGAAGCTTTCTTT | CAWTLQGGTEAFF | TRBV30 | TRBD1 | - | TRBJ1-1 | 13
TGTGCCAGCAGGACGGCCGGCGCGGAGACCCAGTACTTC | CASRTAGAETQYF | TRBV6-6 | - | - | TRBJ2-5 | 13
TGTGCCAGTAGTGGCTCTGGTACTAACTATGGCTACACCTTC | CASSGSGTNYGYTF | TRBV19 | - | few | TRBJ1-2 | 14
TGCAGTGCGAGTCCCAGGGGTGGAACTGAAGCTTTCTTT | CSASPRGGTEAFF | TRBV20-1 | - | - | TRBJ1-1 | 13
TGTGCCAGCAGTGAAGCCGACATGGACAGGGGGCGAATCTCCTACGAGCAGTACTTC | CASSEADMDRGRISYEQYF | TRBV6-1 | TRBD1 | - | TRBJ2-7 | 19
TGTGCCTTCCGGAGGTCCGAGACCCAGTACTTC | CAFRRSETQYF | TRBV30 | - | - | TRBJ2-5 | 11
TGTGCCAGCAGCCCTACCCCTTCTAATGAAAAACTGTTTTTT | CASSPTPSNEKLFF | TRBV16 | - | - | TRBJ1-4 | 14
TGTGCCAGCCTTCGAGGGCCTAATGAAAAACTGTTTTTT | CASLRGPNEKLFF | TRBV6-5 | - | - | TRBJ1-4 | 13
TGTGCCAGCAGCTGGTCAGGGGCTGACACAGATACGCAGTATTTT | CASSWSGADTDTQYF | TRBV5-5 | - | once | TRBJ2-3 | 15
TGTGCCAGTAGTCCCCCGGGGCGCAGCTATGGCTACACCTTC | CASSPPGRSYGYTF | TRBV19 | - | - | TRBJ1-2 | 14
TGTGCCAGCAGCTCCGGGACATTTCAAGAGACCCAGTACTTC | CASSSGTFQETQYF | TRBV13 | - | - | TRBJ2-5 | 14
TGTGCCAGCAGTTACCCCGGGGGGGATGGCTACACCTTC | CASSYPGGDGYTF | TRBV6-6 | - | - | TRBJ1-2 | 13
TGCGCCAGCAGCGGGACACAGAGCTCCTACAATGAGCAGTTCTTC | CASSGTQSSYNEQFF | TRBV5-1 | - | once | TRBJ2-1 | 15